One sample yielded the 23 T cell receptor beta chains listed below, sequenced in a study of cytomegalovirus exposure and HLA in healthy donors. Produced via immunoSEQ multiplex PCR; TCRdb's table is partial and in-frame only. The table lists about 130,000 clones, roughly 89% of them singletons, with around 9% in the top ten. The sequenced sample consisted of PBMCs. These receptors came from a woman aged 18-30 years in good health and CMV-seropositive.

The CDR3 spells CASSTGGQGATDTQYF. The DNA for the CDR3 is TGTGCCAGCAGCACCGGCGGACAGGGGGCTACAGATACGCAGTATTTT. This chain links TRBV5-4 with TRBJ2-3; 11 bases agree with TRBD1. This CDR3 is built from 16 residues. The germline gives CDR1 SGHNT, CDR2 YYREEE (reference sequence). With 4 bases clipped from V and 3 bases from J, the junction kept 7 bases outside the gene matches.

The genes are TRBV6-1 and TRBJ2-3, with 8 nucleotides matching TRBD1. The germline V gene has CDR1 MNHNS and CDR2 SASEGT. The CDR3 runs 13 residues. The trim removed 5 bases at V and 6 bases at J, leaving 4 bases unmatched. CDR3 in DNA: TGTGCCAGCAGTTTACGACAGGGGGATACGCAGTATTTT. It specifies CASSLRQGDTQYF.

CDR3 protein: CASSQERAGHYGYTF. The CDR3 DNA reads TGTGCCAGCAGCCAAGAAAGAGCAGGTCACTATGGCTACACCTTC. The chain recombines TRBV14 with TRBJ1-2; D uncertain. V was pared by 0 bases and J by 3 bases, with 11 bases between. In germline, CDR1 is SGHDN, CDR2 FVKESK. The CDR3 consists of 15 residues.

This sequence joins TRBV19 and TRBJ1-3; D is unresolved. Looked up from germline, CDR1 is LNHDA and CDR2 is SQIVND (reference sequence). This CDR3 is built from 13 residues. Trimming took 4 bases from V and 7 from J, leaving 11 bases between them. CDR3 protein: CASSSSGGNTIYF. The CDR3 nucleotides read TGTGCCAGTAGTAGCTCAGGCGGGAACACCATATATTTT. The full variable domain, its missing parts supplied by reference TRBV19 and TRBJ1-3, is DGGITQSPKYLFRKEGQNVTLSCEQNLNHDAMYWYRQDPGQGLRLIYYSQIVNDFQKGDIAEGYSVSREKKESFPLTVTSAQKNPTAFYLCASSSSGGNTIYFGEGSWLTVV.

The V gene is TRBV30, the J gene TRBJ1-1; unclear D gene. Trimming cost V 0 bases and J 3 bases, with 8 bases left between them. Germline V lookup: CDR1 GTSNPN, CDR2 SVGIG (reference sequence). This CDR3 comprises 13 residues. CDR3 protein: CAWSVAGHTEAFF. CDR3 coding DNA: TGTGCCTGGAGTGTTGCTGGCCACACTGAAGCTTTCTTT.

The genes are TRBV19 and TRBJ1-3, with a weak D call TRBD1 (5 bases). This CDR3 is 15 amino acids long. V dropped 1 base and J dropped 2 bases, with 9 bases sitting between them. Germline V gives CDR1 LNHDA, CDR2 SQIVND (reference sequence). This chain's CDR3 is CASSIGGSAGNTIYF. DNA for the CDR3: TGTGCCAGTAGTATAGGGGGCTCAGCTGGAAACACCATATATTTT.

The rearrangement links TRBV10-2 to TRBJ2-3; TRBD2 aligns across 7 bases. This CDR3 region has 14 residues. V lost 6 bases to trimming and J lost 8 bases; unmatched junction nucleotides: 11. Germline values: CDR1 WSHSY, CDR2 SAAADI. The CDR3 DNA is TGCGCCAGCAGCCCGGGACCGCCGGGGGGTACGCAGTATTTT. This codes for CASSPGPPGGTQYF.

This clone was found a few times. The chain carries TRBV5-1 and TRBJ2-2; maybe TRBD1 (5 bases). This CDR3 has 13 residues. Trimming cost V 2 bases and J 6 bases, with 8 bases left between them. The germline V gene encodes CDR1 SGHRS and CDR2 YFSETQ. CDR3 region: CASSFLRAGELFF. DNA for the CDR3: TGCGCCAGCAGCTTCCTCAGGGCCGGGGAGCTGTTTTTT. Using reference TRBV5-1 and TRBJ2-2 for the parts outside the CDR3, the full variable domain is KAGVTQTPRYLIKTRGQQVTLSCSPISGHRSVSWYQQTPGQGLQFLFEYFSETQRNKGNFPGRFSGRQFSNSRSEMNVSTLELGDSALYLCASSFLRAGELFFGEGSRLTVL.

The chain joins TRBV9 to TRBJ1-4; 10 bases match TRBD1. The germline V gene encodes CDR1 SGDLS and CDR2 YYNGEE. The CDR3 contains 16 residues. J was trimmed by 7 bases and V by 1 base; bases with no gene match: 7. CDR3 nucleotides: TGTGCCAGCAGCGTATCGGGACAGGGGAGCCGTGAAAAACTGTTTTTT. Its translation: CASSVSGQGSREKLFF.

The rearrangement links TRBV6-1 to TRBJ1-2; D not resolved. The CDR3 spans 14 residues. Germline V lookup: CDR1 MNHNS, CDR2 SASEGT. Trimming took 2 bases from V and 4 from J, leaving 11 bases between them. The CDR3 DNA reads as TGTGCCAGCAGTGAATTTAGGAACAGCTATGGCTACACCTTC. Residues: CASSEFRNSYGYTF.

This chain joins TRBV11-3 and TRBJ1-6, with 7 bases aligning to TRBD1. Germline V lookup: CDR1 SGHNT, CDR2 YENEEA. With V trimmed by 5 bases and J by 14 bases, 12 bases remained unmatched. The length of the CDR3 is 14 residues. CDR3 amino acids: CASSAGQRRESLHF. The CDR3 nucleotides are TGTGCCAGCAGCGCGGGACAGCGCCGGGAGTCCCTCCACTTT. Variable domain in full (rest from reference TRBV11-3 and TRBJ1-6): EAGVVQSPRYKIIEKKQPVAFWCNPISGHNTLYWYLQNLGQGPELLIRYENEEAVDDSQLPKDRFSAERLKGVDSTLKIQPAELGDSAVYLCASSAGQRRESLHFGNGTRLTVT.

The chain uses TRBV7-6 and TRBJ2-7; perhaps TRBD2 as D (6 bases). Trimming left V 4 bases short and J 0 bases short, with 7 bases between. This CDR3 has 13 amino acids. Per germline, CDR1 SGHVS and CDR2 FNYEAQ. The CDR3 protein is CASSWGDSYEQYF. The CDR3 coding sequence is TGTGCCAGCAGCTGGGGGGACTCCTACGAGCAGTACTTC. Based on the CDR3 plus reference TRBV7-6 and TRBJ2-7, the full variable domain is GAGVSQSPRYKVTKRGQDVALRCDPISGHVSLYWYRQALGQGPEFLTYFNYEAQQDKSGLPNDRFSAERPEGSISTLTIQRTEQRDSAMYRCASSWGDSYEQYFGPGTRLTVT.

As concerns this clone: One junction end disagrees with the germline gene, perhaps due to a read error. Other DNA sequences in the sample encode the same CDR3. The rearrangement links TRBV6-5 to TRBJ1-2; possible D gene TRBD1, 6 bases. The CDR3 has 14 amino acids. The germline V gene encodes CDR1 MNHEY and CDR2 SVGAGI. DNA for the CDR3: TGTGCCAGCAGGAGGGACACCGCTAACTATGGCTACACCTTT. This translates into CASRRDTANYGYTF.

The chain recombines TRBV4-1 with TRBJ1-2, with D uncertain. V lost 0 bases and J lost 7, with 3 bases in between. Germline loops: CDR1 MGHRA, CDR2 YSYEKL. The CDR3 contains 11 residues. The CDR3 coding sequence is TGCGCCAGCAGCCAAGATCGTGGCTACACCTTC. Translation: CASSQDRGYTF.

The V gene is TRBV2, the J gene TRBJ1-6; TRBD1 is a possible D gene (5 bases). Germline V gene lookup returns CDR1 SNHLY and CDR2 FYNNEI. V was pared by 7 bases and J by 6 bases, with 16 bases between. This CDR3 is built from 15 residues. CDR3 region: CASTPWGDANSPLHF. In DNA form, the CDR3 reads TGTGCCAGCACCCCCTGGGGGGACGCTAATTCACCCCTCCACTTT.

The rearrangement uses TRBV7-9 and TRBJ2-3; perhaps TRBD2 as D (6 bases). Germline-derived CDR1 and CDR2 are SEHNR and FQNEAQ (reference sequence). The CDR3 consists of 16 residues. V dropped 5 bases and J dropped 2 bases, with 17 bases sitting between them. CDR3 coding DNA: TGTGCCAGCAGCCCCCCTGCGGGACCAACCACAGATACGCAGTATTTT. Translating gives CASSPPAGPTTDTQYF.

The chain carries TRBV21-1 and TRBJ1-1; the tabulated D call, TRBD1, remains unverified against the DNA. TRBV21-1 is annotated as a pseudogene. This CDR3 has 13 amino acids. For the CDR3, the DNA is TGTGCCAGCAGCAAAGACAGTAACACTGAAGCTTTCTTT. It is translated as CASSKDSNTEAFF.

This chain links TRBV6-4 with TRBJ2-1, with 9 bases fitting TRBD1. J lost 7 bases, V lost 8 bases, and 15 bases had no gene match. Germline V gene data show CDR1 as MRHNA and CDR2 as SNTAGT. The CDR3 is 16 residues long. CDR3 sequence: CASPTGGGRNGNEQFF. The CDR3 DNA reads TGTGCCAGCCCGACAGGGGGAGGAAGGAATGGGAATGAGCAGTTCTTC.

The chain is built from TRBV19 and TRBJ1-5; D is possibly TRBD1 (6 bases). This CDR3 comprises 14 residues. The V gene lost 5 bases and the J gene lost 2 bases, with 10 bases spanning the gap. CDR1 and CDR2 (germline): LNHDA, SQIVND (reference sequence). In DNA, the CDR3 is TGTGCCAGTAGTGAGACAGGAGGCAATCAGCCCCAGCATTTT. Amino acid sequence: CASSETGGNQPQHF.

The chain recombines TRBV19 with TRBJ1-6, with a possible D match to TRBD1 (5 bases). Germline assignment: CDR1 LNHDA and CDR2 SQIVND (reference sequence). This CDR3 spans 13 amino acids. Between the trimmed V and J ends, which lost 4 bases and 7 bases, there was a span of 8 bases. This CDR3 is CASSRAGNSPLHF. CDR3 coding DNA: TGTGCCAGTAGTAGGGCAGGGAATTCACCCCTCCACTTT.

The chain joins TRBV7-2 to TRBJ2-7; the D gene is possibly TRBD1 (6 bases). This CDR3 contains 14 residues. The V end was cut by 5 bases, the J end by 6 bases, with 17 bases between. Germline V lookup: CDR1 SGHTA, CDR2 FQGNSA. In DNA, the CDR3 is TGTGCCAGCAGCCGGACGCTACAGGGTGCCGAGCAGTACTTC. This codes for CASSRTLQGAEQYF.

This chain links TRBV7-9 with TRBJ1-2, with 8 bases identical to TRBD1. The CDR3 extends over 15 amino acids. J lost 8 bases, V lost 6 bases, and 14 bases had no gene match. Germline V gives CDR1 SEHNR, CDR2 FQNEAQ (reference sequence). The CDR3 spells CASRPPGGRYNGYTF. Written as DNA, the CDR3 is TGTGCCAGCAGGCCTCCAGGGGGCCGGTATAACGGCTACACCTTC.

The chain employs TRBV7-9 and TRBJ2-2; 8 nucleotides line up with TRBD2. The CDR3 loop spans 15 amino acids. V shed 6 bases, J shed 4 bases, and the junction held 7 bases outside the gene matches. Per the germline V gene, CDR1 is SEHNR and CDR2 is FQNEAQ (reference sequence). The CDR3 DNA sequence: TGTGCCAGCAGGCTGCTGGCGGGGGGCACCGGGGAGCTGTTTTTT. Protein product: CASRLLAGGTGELFF.